This entry describes one TCR beta chain. The entry originates in a study of cytomegalovirus exposure and HLA in healthy donors. PCR was performed using 60 Vbeta and 13 Jbeta primers. TCRdb's table, derived via immunoSEQ multiplex PCR, lists solely in-frame clones and lacks some. Its table lists around 100,000 clones. The CDR3 runs to 15 residues. V shed 5 bases and J 8 bases; nucleotides not matched to a gene: 11. In germline, CDR1 is SGHRS, CDR2 YFSETQ. V and J are TRBV5-1 and TRBJ1-1, with 11 bases lining up with TRBD1. Source material: PBMCs. This TCR was sampled from a man in his forties in good health and CMV-seropositive. CDR3 sequence (DNA): TGCGCCAGCAGTGCATCCGGGACAGGGGGTGCCGAAGCTTTCTTT. It encodes CASSASGTGGAEAFF.